The 18 T cell receptor beta chains presented below share a single source sample, sequenced in a study of regulatory and conventional T cells in RAG deficiency (dated by TCRdb to the late 2010s). The receptor library was made with the immunoSEQ multiplex PCR assay. The table comes from immuneACCESS by way of TCRdb, which keeps in-frame sequences with V and J called. Part of the clones is missing from these tables; in studies checked, under half for an unresolved V gene and the rest for unknown reasons. The sample records some 30,000 clones, 85% to 90% of which are singletons. Jointly, the top ten make up 4.5% to 5.5% of the sample. These data were likewise used in another study, on regulatory T cells. The other study reports the following: The multiplex PCR used 52 forward TRBV primers and 13 reverse TRBJ primers, with assay-based and computational corrections for amplification bias.

Specimen: CD8+ T cells sorted from blood. The source of these receptors is a human donor in good health.

This rearrangement joins TRBV7-9 to TRBJ1-5; D remains ambiguous. Per germline, CDR1 SEHNR and CDR2 FQNEAQ (reference sequence). The V end was cut by 5 bases, the J end by 0 bases, with 8 bases between. This CDR3 region has 14 residues. The CDR3 nucleotides read TGTGCCAGCAGCCCGGGATCTAGCAATCAGCCCCAGCATTTT. This gives the protein CASSPGSSNQPQHF.

CDR3 residues: CASSFLGAGGETQYF. The CDR3 region has the DNA TGTGCCAGCAGCTTTTTGGGGGCGGGAGGAGAGACCCAGTACTTC. The chain employs TRBV13 and TRBJ2-5, with 8 bases fitting TRBD2. Germline CDR1 is PRHDT and CDR2 is FYEKMQ (reference sequence). The CDR3 sequence is 15 residues long. With V trimmed by 3 bases and J by 4 bases, 7 bases remained unmatched.

The rearrangement joins TRBV19 to TRBJ1-2; 10 bases fit TRBD1. This CDR3 region has 14 residues. The J segment lost 4 bases and the V segment lost 7 bases, leaving 6 bases of the junction unmatched. Germline V gene lookup returns CDR1 LNHDA and CDR2 SQIVND (reference sequence). CDR3 residues: CASTGGQGFYGYTF. DNA of the CDR3: TGTGCCAGTACCGGGGGACAGGGGTTCTATGGCTACACCTTC.

This clone occurred a few times. The chain employs TRBV19 and TRBJ1-3; a weak D match, TRBD1 (6 bases). This CDR3 has 19 amino acids. Germline-derived CDR1 and CDR2 are LNHDA and SQIVND (reference sequence). V gave up 9 bases and J gave up 0 bases, with 27 bases separating them. CDR3 in amino acids: CASPRSGTKDFYSGNTIYF. As DNA, the CDR3 is TGTGCCAGCCCCCGTTCCGGGACAAAAGATTTTTACTCTGGAAACACCATATATTTT.

The chain employs TRBV27 and TRBJ2-3; TRBD1 might be the D (6 bases). The V and J ends lost 5 bases and 2 bases respectively, with 11 bases between them. The CDR3 is made up of 14 amino acids. Germline CDR1 and CDR2: MNHEY and SMNVEV (reference sequence). DNA of the CDR3: TGTGCCAGCAGTGGACAGTCCTTCACAGATACGCAGTATTTT. It specifies CASSGQSFTDTQYF.

The genes are TRBV4-1 and TRBJ2-7; the D gene is possibly TRBD2 (5 bases). Germline CDR1 and CDR2: MGHRA and YSYEKL. Trimming shortened V by 0 bases and J by 2 bases, and 14 bases separated the two germline ends. The CDR3 runs to 16 residues. The CDR3: CASSQDDGGLTYEQYF. The CDR3 nucleotides are TGCGCCAGCAGCCAAGATGACGGAGGACTTACCTACGAGCAGTACTTC.

The sample holds a few counts of this clone. The V and J genes are TRBV28 and TRBJ2-7; 9 bases map to TRBD1. V lost 11 bases, J lost 3 bases, and 5 bases stayed unmatched. CDR3 length: 12 residues. CDR1 and CDR2 from the germline V gene are MDHEN and SYDVKM. DNA of the CDR3: TGTGCCGTAGGGGACAGGGTCTACGAGCAGTACTTC. This codes for CAVGDRVYEQYF.

The chain has TRBV13 and TRBJ2-7; a possible D gene is TRBD2 (6 bases). Trimming stripped 1 base from V and 4 bases from J, with 20 bases between. Germline CDR1 PRHDT, CDR2 FYEKMQ (reference sequence). CDR3 size: 17 residues. The chain's CDR3 is CASSLAPLREIEYEQYF. The DNA of the CDR3 is TGTGCCAGCAGCTTAGCCCCACTCCGGGAGATTGAGTACGAGCAGTACTTC.

This clone was recorded only once. This chain uses TRBV7-9 with TRBJ2-1; D not certain. This CDR3 comprises 13 residues. V shed 1 base and J shed 3 bases, with 4 bases lying between them. Germline loops: CDR1 SEHNR, CDR2 FQNEAQ (reference sequence). The CDR3 region is CASSLVYYNEQFF. CDR3 nucleotides: TGTGCCAGCAGCTTAGTGTACTACAATGAGCAGTTCTTC.

The chain combines TRBV2 with TRBJ1-2, with 7 bases aligning to TRBD1. Germline trimming cut 7 bases from V and 0 bases from J; bases unmatched to any gene: 5. The CDR3 spans 14 residues. In germline, CDR1 is SNHLY, CDR2 FYNNEI. CDR3 sequence: CASKGQDANYGYTF. In DNA form, the CDR3 reads TGTGCCAGCAAAGGACAGGACGCTAACTATGGCTACACCTTC.

J is TRBJ1-5 and V is TRBV6-5; D unclear. The CDR3 spans 16 residues. Trimming stripped 0 bases from V and 4 bases from J, with 13 bases between. From germline, CDR1 is MNHEY and CDR2 SVGAGI. The CDR3 DNA follows: TGTGCCAGCAGTTACTCTTCGGACGGAGATAATCAGCCCCAGCATTTT. It yields the protein CASSYSSDGDNQPQHF.

The rearrangement uses TRBV6-5 and TRBJ2-7, with D possibly being TRBD1 or TRBD2 (5 bases each). The V end lost 6 bases, the J end lost 1 base, and 13 bases lay between the germline ends. CDR1 and CDR2 (germline): MNHEY, SVGAGI. The CDR3 totals 14 residues. The CDR3 DNA is TGTGCCAGCAGGCCAGGGACGGGATCCTACGAGCAGTACTTC. It codes for CASRPGTGSYEQYF.

As DNA, the CDR3 is TGTGCCAGCAGCTCGGTTGGTGTGGCCCAGCATTTT. It translates to CASSSVGVAQHF. The V call is TRBV5-6, the J call TRBJ1-5; unclear D gene. Trimming left V 3 bases short and J 11 bases short, with 12 bases between. CDR1 and CDR2 (germline): SGHDT, YYEEEE. The CDR3 totals 12 residues.

The rearrangement uses TRBV7-3 and TRBJ2-3; D is unresolved. The CDR3 loop spans 12 amino acids. Germline CDR1 reads SGHTA; CDR2 reads FQGTGA. The V gene lost 5 bases and the J gene lost 4 bases, with 7 bases spanning the gap. CDR3 in amino acids: CASSHPADTQYF. CDR3 coding DNA: TGTGCCAGCAGCCACCCGGCAGATACGCAGTATTTT.

The chain joins TRBV28 to TRBJ2-7, with 7 bases identical to TRBD2. CDR1 and CDR2 from the germline V gene are MDHEN and SYDVKM. The V gene end was trimmed by 6 bases and the J gene end by 7 bases; junction bases not matched to a gene: 12. This CDR3 spans 14 amino acids. The CDR3 region has the DNA TGTGCCAGCAGCTCTTGGGGGGGGACGGGGGAGCAGTACTTC. Translation: CASSSWGGTGEQYF.

This clone has a handful of counts. The gene calls are TRBV7-3 and TRBJ2-2, with D hard to call. CDR1 is SGHTA and CDR2 is FQGTGA in the germline V gene. Trimming removed 1 base at V and 7 bases at J, with 1 base between. This CDR3 contains 11 residues. The CDR3 loop is CASSLSGELFF. In DNA form, the CDR3 reads TGTGCCAGCAGCTTAAGCGGGGAGCTGTTTTTT.

This chain joins TRBV5-1 and TRBJ1-1; D remains unclear. The CDR3 length is 14 residues. The V end was cut by 4 bases, the J end by 0 bases, with 10 bases between. CDR1 SGHRS and CDR2 YFSETQ come from the germline V gene. Here the CDR3 reads CASSKSQMNTEAFF. CDR3 DNA: TGCGCCAGCAGCAAGTCCCAGATGAACACTGAAGCTTTCTTT.

The gene calls are TRBV5-6 and TRBJ1-3; no clear D gene. The V and J ends lost 4 bases and 0 bases respectively, with 11 bases between them. The CDR3 has 15 amino acids. Germline CDR1 is SGHDT and CDR2 is YYEEEE. This CDR3 reads CASSPSVPSGNTIYF. The CDR3 bases are TGTGCCAGCAGCCCCTCAGTCCCCTCTGGAAACACCATATATTTT.